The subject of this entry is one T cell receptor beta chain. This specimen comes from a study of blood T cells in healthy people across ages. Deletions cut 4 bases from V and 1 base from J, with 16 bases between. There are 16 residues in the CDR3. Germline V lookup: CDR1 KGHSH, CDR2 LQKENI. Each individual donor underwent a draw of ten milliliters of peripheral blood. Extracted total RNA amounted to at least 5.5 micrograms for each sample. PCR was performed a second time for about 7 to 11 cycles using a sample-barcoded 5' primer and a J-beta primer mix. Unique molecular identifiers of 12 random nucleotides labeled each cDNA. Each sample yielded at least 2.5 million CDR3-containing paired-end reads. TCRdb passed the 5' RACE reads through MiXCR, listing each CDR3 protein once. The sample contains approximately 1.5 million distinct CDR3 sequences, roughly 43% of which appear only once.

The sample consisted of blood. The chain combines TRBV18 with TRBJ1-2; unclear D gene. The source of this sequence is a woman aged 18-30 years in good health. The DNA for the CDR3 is TGTGCCAGCTCACGAATCGACAATGGCGGTAACTATGGCTACACCTTC. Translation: CASSRIDNGGNYGYTF.